The 7 T cell receptor beta chains presented below share a single source sample, sequenced in a study of regulatory T cells in long-lasting Graves disease. Described time point: persistent/refractory GD, antithyroid drugs over 5 years with positive TRAb. After RNA was extracted from PBMCs, the TCR library was made from it. Combining iRepertoire HTBI primers with Arm-PCR of CDR3 regions, the authors built TCR beta libraries. MiXCR was run by TCRdb on the multiplex PCR reads, yielding one entry per CDR3 protein. The repertoire holds around 340,000 distinct CDR3 sequences, with 15% to 20% as singletons. Sequences were derived from peripheral blood mononuclear cells (PBMCs), sampled when the disease was refractory, from a patient treated with antithyroid drugs. The origin of the receptors is a female donor with Graves disease.

This clonotype was counted only a few times. V is TRBV4-3 and J is TRBJ2-2; unclear D gene. The length of the CDR3 is 13 residues. The V end was cut by 0 bases, the J end by 5 bases, with 4 bases between. From germline, CDR1 is LGHNA and CDR2 YSLEER. CDR3 in amino acids: CASSQDGTGELFF. In DNA, the CDR3 is TGCGCCAGCAGCCAAGACGGTACCGGGGAGCTGTTTTTT.

The table lists this clonotype with a few counts. The chain combines TRBV20-1 with TRBJ2-5, with TRBD2 identical over 15 bases. Germline lookup yields CDR1 DFQATT and CDR2 SNEGSKA (reference sequence). V trimming: 1 base; J trimming: 1 base; junction bases outside the gene matches: 4. CDR3 size: 17 residues. The CDR3 nucleotides are TGCAGTGCTAGAGTAGGACTAGCGGGAGGGCCCCAAGAGACCCAGTACTTC. Translating it yields CSARVGLAGGPQETQYF.

The chain has TRBV3-1 and TRBJ2-5; the D gene is possibly TRBD1 (6 bases). CDR1 LGHDT and CDR2 YNNKEL come from the germline V gene (reference sequence). There are 13 residues in the CDR3. Trimming removed 3 bases at V and 7 bases at J, with 12 bases between. The CDR3 DNA is TGTGCCAGCAGCCAGACCCTAGGGGGGACCCAGTACTTC. Translating it yields CASSQTLGGTQYF.

CDR3 sequence reads: CASSIATGSRQPQHF. The CDR3 DNA follows: TGTGCCAGTAGTATAGCTACAGGGTCCCGGCAGCCCCAGCATTTT. The genes are TRBV19 and TRBJ1-5, with D possibly matching TRBD1 (6 bases). The CDR3 is 15 amino acids. Trimming shortened V by 1 base and J by 7 bases, and 14 bases separated the two germline ends. Germline assignment: CDR1 LNHDA and CDR2 SQIVND (reference sequence).

The chain has TRBV5-1 and TRBJ1-4; D gene ambiguous. The CDR3 length is 13 residues. The germline gives CDR1 SGHRS, CDR2 YFSETQ. V lost 5 bases, J lost 0 bases, and 5 bases lay in between. The CDR3 loop is CASRGSTNEKLFF. For the CDR3, the DNA is TGCGCCAGCAGGGGCTCAACTAATGAAAAACTGTTTTTT. Together with reference TRBV5-1 and TRBJ1-4, the CDR3 gives the full variable domain: KAGVTQTPRYLIKTRGQQVTLSCSPISGHRSVSWYQQTPGQGLQFLFEYFSETQRNKGNFPGRFSGRQFSNSRSEMNVSTLELGDSALYLCASRGSTNEKLFFGSGTQLSVL.

The chain joins TRBV6-2 or TRBV6-3 to TRBJ2-1; maybe TRBD2 (5 bases). Germline assignment: CDR1 MNHEY and CDR2 SVGEGT. This CDR3 has 18 amino acids. With 6 bases removed from V and 8 bases from J, the gap between germline ends came to 29 bases. CDR3 in DNA: TGTGCCAGCAGCCCCCTTAGACCCCCGGCGGGTCTCAAAGATGAGCAGTTCTTC. Translation gives CASSPLRPPAGLKDEQFF.

This chain connects TRBV4-2 to TRBJ2-5; TRBD2 agrees at 10 bases. The CDR3 has 15 amino acids. V trimming: 0 bases; J trimming: 5 bases; junction bases outside the gene matches: 3. The germline CDR1 and CDR2 sequences are LGHNA and YNFKEQ. CDR3 nucleotides: TGTGCCAGCAGCCAAGATCTAGCGGGGGTGGAGACCCAGTACTTC. Translating it yields CASSQDLAGVETQYF.